This TCR beta chain comes out of a study of T cell clonotyping in hematopoietic cell transplantation. Trimming left V 5 bases short and J 7 bases short, with 10 bases between. Per germline, CDR1 SGHTA and CDR2 FQGTGA. The CDR3 is 12 residues long. Time point specified: recipient sample about 28 days before transplant, after cytoreduction. Measured with immunoSEQ multiplex PCR; TCRdb has only the in-frame clones, and not every one. The sample yields about 26,000 clones, roughly 88% seen once. The TCR was taken from a woman aged 60-75 years with acute myeloid leukemia. Some clones in this sample may be carry-over from other donors' samples. The chain employs TRBV7-3 and TRBJ2-3, with unresolved D. Here the sequenced sample was peripheral blood mononuclear cells, taken before stem cell transplant. The DNA of the CDR3 is TGTGCCAGCAGCCCCGACCAGAATACGCAGTATTTT. This codes for CASSPDQNTQYF. Drawing the rest from reference TRBV7-3 and TRBJ2-3, the complete variable domain is GAGVSQTPSNKVTEKGKYVELRCDPISGHTALYWYRQSLGQGPEFLIYFQGTGAADDSGLPNDRFFAVRPEGSVSTLKIQRTERGDSAVYLCASSPDQNTQYFGPGTRLTVL.